This T cell receptor (beta chain) is drawn from a study of beta chain features in type 1 diabetes. The study's findings and limits: PCR might pick shorter templates more often, in the same way for patients and controls. cDNA-based reads could over-represent cells with high TCR expression.

In the case of this clone: As yet, its antigen is unknown.

The germline gives CDR1 SGHDN, CDR2 FVKESK. V gave up 1 base and J gave up 10 bases, with 11 bases separating them. This CDR3 region has 14 residues. Reverse transcribing all isolated RNA meant expressed TCRB transcripts were sequenced. TCRdb keeps only in-frame clones here, not all; method: immunoSEQ multiplex PCR. This table holds a few hundred thousand clones, about 15% found once. The clonotype was recovered from a man aged 25-40 years in good health. Sequenced sample: naive CD4+ T cells from blood. The genes are TRBV14 and TRBJ1-6; D is uncertain. The CDR3 sequence: CASSQGRERSPLHF. In nucleotides, the CDR3 is TGTGCCAGCAGCCAAGGAAGGGAGAGATCACCCCTCCACTTT.